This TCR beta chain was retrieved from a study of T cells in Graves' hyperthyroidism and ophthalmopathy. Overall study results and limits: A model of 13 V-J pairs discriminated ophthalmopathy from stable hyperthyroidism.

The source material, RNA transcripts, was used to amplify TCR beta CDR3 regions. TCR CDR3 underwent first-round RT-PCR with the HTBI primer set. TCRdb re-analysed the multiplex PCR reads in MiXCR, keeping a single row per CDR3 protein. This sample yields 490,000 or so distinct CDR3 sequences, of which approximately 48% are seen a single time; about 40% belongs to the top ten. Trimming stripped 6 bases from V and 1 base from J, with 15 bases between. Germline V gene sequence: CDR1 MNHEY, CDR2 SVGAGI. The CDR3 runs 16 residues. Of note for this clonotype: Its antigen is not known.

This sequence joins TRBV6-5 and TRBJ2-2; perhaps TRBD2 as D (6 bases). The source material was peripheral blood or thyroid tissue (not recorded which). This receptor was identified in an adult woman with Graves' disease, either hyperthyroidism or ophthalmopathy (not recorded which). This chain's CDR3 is CASREPRGKNTGELFF. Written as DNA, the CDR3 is TGTGCCAGCAGGGAACCCCGGGGGAAGAACACCGGGGAGCTGTTTTTT.